The T cell receptor beta chain described here comes from a study of blood T cell repertoires in COVID-19. Measured with immunoSEQ multiplex PCR; TCRdb has only the in-frame clones, and not every one. The sample yields some 340,000 clones, roughly nine tenths seen once. Points on this clone: Other DNA sequences within the sample encode an identical CDR3.

The receptor's source is a woman in her twenties or thirties who had been exposed to COVID-19. What was sequenced was PBMCs or T cells enriched from blood (not recorded which).

CDR3 sequence: CASSVAAGNYGYTF. The CDR3 bases are TGTGCCAGCAGCGTAGCCGCAGGGAACTATGGCTACACCTTC. The chain couples TRBV9 to TRBJ1-2, with TRBD1 as a possible D gene (5 bases). V gave up 0 bases and J gave up 2 bases, with 8 bases separating them. The CDR3 consists of 14 residues. CDR1 is SGDLS, CDR2 YYNGEE, per germline.